This TCR beta chain emerged from a study of blood T cell repertoires in COVID-19. Looking at the study overall: Researchers got acute and convalescent COVID-19 samples from the United States, Italy and Spain. In each case, the material was cDNA or gDNA derived from T cells, B-cell-depleted T cells, or PBMCs.

In the authors' workflow: The assay estimated nucleated cells by amplifying reference gene primers. Assay: immunoSEQ multiplex PCR; the TCRdb copy retains only in-frame clones and omits some. For V, J and clone size, that table is used; D and trimming come from the DNA. The data contain roughly 49,000 clones, 80% to 85% of them singletons. The sequenced material came from peripheral blood. The receptor comes from a man aged 50 to 59 with acute or convalescent COVID-19.

The DNA for the CDR3 is TGTGCCAGCAGTTACTCAAGGGCTAGCGGGGACTACGAGCAGTACTTC. Encoded protein: CASSYSRASGDYEQYF. The chain is built from TRBV6-2 or TRBV6-3 and TRBJ2-7, with 9 bases lining up with TRBD2. V gave up 0 bases and J gave up 3 bases; unmatched junction bases: 6. The CDR3 runs to 16 residues. CDR1 MNHEY and CDR2 SVGEGT come from the germline V gene.